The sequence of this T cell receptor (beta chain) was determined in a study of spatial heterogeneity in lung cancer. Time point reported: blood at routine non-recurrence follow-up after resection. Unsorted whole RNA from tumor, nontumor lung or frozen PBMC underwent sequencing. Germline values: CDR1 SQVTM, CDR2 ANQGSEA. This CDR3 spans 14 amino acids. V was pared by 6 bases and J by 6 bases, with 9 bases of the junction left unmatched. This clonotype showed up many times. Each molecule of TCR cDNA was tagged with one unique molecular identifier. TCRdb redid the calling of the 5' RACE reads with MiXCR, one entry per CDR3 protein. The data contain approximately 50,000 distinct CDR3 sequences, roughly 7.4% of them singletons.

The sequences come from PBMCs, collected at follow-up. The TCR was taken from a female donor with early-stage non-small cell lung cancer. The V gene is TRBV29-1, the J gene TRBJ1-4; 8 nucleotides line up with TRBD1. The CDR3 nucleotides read TGCAGCGTCAGGACAGGGTGGGAGTATGAAAAACTGTTTTTT. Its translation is CSVRTGWEYEKLFF.